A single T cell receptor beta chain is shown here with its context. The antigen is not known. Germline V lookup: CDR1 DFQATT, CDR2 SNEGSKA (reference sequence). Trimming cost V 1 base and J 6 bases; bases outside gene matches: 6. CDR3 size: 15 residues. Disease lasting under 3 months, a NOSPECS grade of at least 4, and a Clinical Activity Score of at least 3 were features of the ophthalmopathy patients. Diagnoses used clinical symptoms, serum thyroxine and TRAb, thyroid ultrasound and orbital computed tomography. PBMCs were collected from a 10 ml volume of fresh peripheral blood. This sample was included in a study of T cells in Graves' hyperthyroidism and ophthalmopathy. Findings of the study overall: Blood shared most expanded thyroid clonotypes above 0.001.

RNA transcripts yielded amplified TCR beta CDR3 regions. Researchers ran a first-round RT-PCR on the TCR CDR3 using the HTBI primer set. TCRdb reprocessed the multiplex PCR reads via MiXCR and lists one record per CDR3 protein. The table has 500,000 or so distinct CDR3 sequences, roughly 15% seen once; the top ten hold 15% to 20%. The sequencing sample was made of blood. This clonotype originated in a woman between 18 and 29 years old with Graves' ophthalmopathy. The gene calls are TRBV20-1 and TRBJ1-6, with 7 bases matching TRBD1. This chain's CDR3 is CSARVRQGPNSPLHF. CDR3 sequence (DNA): TGCAGTGCTAGAGTCAGACAGGGCCCTAATTCACCCCTCCACTTT.